Following are 24 T cell receptor beta chains from one sample sequenced in a study of T cell repertoires in cytomegalovirus infection. A single record per CDR3 protein comes from TCRdb applying MiXCR to the reads. The sample has 75,000 to 95,000 distinct CDR3 sequences; about 45% are singletons. For these receptors, no antigen is known. Sequences were derived from CD8+ T cells from cultured PBMCs, sampled from culture after CMV antigen stimulation. Source of these receptors: a human donor in good health (CMV status not recorded). Some clones in this sample may be carry-over from other donors' samples.

This chain uses TRBV9 with TRBJ2-5; D is unclear. Germline CDR1 is SGDLS and CDR2 is YYNGEE. Between the trimmed V and J ends, which lost 0 bases and 4 bases, there was a span of 10 bases. The CDR3 runs 14 residues. CDR3 region: CASSVEDRGETQYF. CDR3 nucleotides: TGTGCCAGCAGCGTAGAGGACCGCGGAGAGACCCAGTACTTC. Full variable domain (rest looked up from reference TRBV9 and TRBJ2-5): DSGVTQTPKHLITATGQRVTLRCSPRSGDLSVYWYQQSLDQGLQFLIQYYNGEERAKGNILERFSAQQFPDLHSELNLSSLELGDSALYFCASSVEDRGETQYFGPGTRLLVL.

This clonotype was seen a handful of times. This chain connects TRBV4-2 to TRBJ2-3; no clear D gene. Germline V gene lookup returns CDR1 LGHNA and CDR2 YNFKEQ. Deletions cut 0 bases from V and 0 bases from J, with 10 bases between. The CDR3 is 16 residues long. The CDR3 reads CASSQDSSRSTDTQYF. DNA of the CDR3: TGTGCCAGCAGCCAAGATTCCTCCCGGAGCACAGATACGCAGTATTTT.

The V and J genes are TRBV27 and TRBJ2-3; 14 bases agree with TRBD2. The CDR3 is 17 amino acids. V lost 7 bases and J lost 2; bases outside the gene matches: 8. CDR1 and CDR2 (germline): MNHEY, SMNVEV (reference sequence). The CDR3 region is CASNSRTSGRTTDTQYF. The CDR3 DNA reads as TGTGCCAGCAACTCCCGGACTAGCGGGAGGACCACAGATACGCAGTATTTT.

This rearrangement joins TRBV7-9 to TRBJ1-2; maybe TRBD1 (5 bases). The CDR3 contains 14 residues. The germline V and J ends were trimmed by 5 bases and 7 bases, with 17 bases remaining between them. CDR1 and CDR2 from the germline V gene are SEHNR and FQNEAQ (reference sequence). CDR3 coding DNA: TGTGCCAGCAGCAACCGGAGGGGAGATGGTGGCTACACCTTC. Protein sequence: CASSNRRGDGGYTF.

This chain links TRBV7-2 with TRBJ2-5, with D possibly being TRBD1 (5 bases). The CDR3 sequence is 17 residues long. Germline lookup yields CDR1 SGHTA and CDR2 FQGNSA. Deletions cut 1 base from V and 5 bases from J, with 20 bases between. The CDR3 is CASSLDETLAGSETQYF. The CDR3 DNA reads TGTGCCAGCAGCTTAGACGAGACCCTTGCAGGGTCGGAGACCCAGTACTTC.

The sample holds a few counts of this clonotype. The J gene is TRBJ1-2, the V gene TRBV11-2; D not resolved. V was trimmed by 4 bases and J by 7 bases, leaving 7 bases between them. The CDR3 has 11 amino acids. CDR1 is SGHAT and CDR2 is FQNNGV in the germline V gene. CDR3: CASSSQGGYTF. The DNA for the CDR3 is TGTGCCAGCAGCTCCCAAGGTGGCTACACCTTC.

This chain joins TRBV6-1 and TRBJ2-3; D unresolved. V lost 5 bases and J 5 bases, leaving 8 bases between the germline ends. Germline V gene data show CDR1 as MNHNS and CDR2 as SASEGT. This CDR3 region has 12 residues. The CDR3 DNA reads as TGTGCCAGCAGTTCGGATGAAGATACGCAGTATTTT. Protein product: CASSSDEDTQYF.

V and J are TRBV7-8 and TRBJ1-5, with D tentatively TRBD1 (6 bases). CDR1 is SGHVS and CDR2 is FQNEAQ in the germline V gene. The V end was cut by 4 bases, the J end by 5 bases, with 15 bases between. This CDR3 has 15 amino acids. CDR3 amino acids: CASSSGHRDHQPQHF. CDR3 sequence (DNA): TGTGCCAGCAGCTCGGGTCACAGGGATCATCAGCCCCAGCATTTT.

The rearrangement links TRBV7-9 to TRBJ1-2; 7 bases line up with TRBD1. The V gene's germline CDR1 is SEHNR and CDR2 FQNEAQ (reference sequence). V was clipped by 5 bases and J by 4 bases; unmatched bases: 4. CDR3 length: 13 residues. The CDR3 sequence: CASSPTGFYGYTF. CDR3 nucleotide sequence: TGTGCCAGCAGCCCGACAGGGTTCTATGGCTACACCTTC.

This clonotype has more than one count but fewer than ten. The chain uses TRBV7-6 and TRBJ2-1; 10 bases line up with TRBD2. In germline, CDR1 is SGHVS, CDR2 FNYEAQ. V lost 1 base to trimming and J lost 6 bases; unmatched junction nucleotides: 9. The CDR3 loop spans 17 amino acids. CDR3 coding DNA: TGTGCCAGCAGCTTAGAGGGGCCGGGACTAGCGTCCAATGAGCAGTTCTTC. This encodes CASSLEGPGLASNEQFF. The full variable domain, in which reference TRBV7-6 and TRBJ2-1 provide the parts outside the CDR3, is GAGVSQSPRYKVTKRGQDVALRCDPISGHVSLYWYRQALGQGPEFLTYFNYEAQQDKSGLPNDRFSAERPEGSISTLTIQRTEQRDSAMYRCASSLEGPGLASNEQFFGPGTRLTVL.

CDR3 sequence: CASSSYREGDTEAFF. CDR3 sequence (DNA): TGTGCCAGCAGCTCATACAGGGAAGGGGACACTGAAGCTTTCTTT. This chain joins TRBV28 and TRBJ1-1; TRBD1 is a possible D gene (6 bases). Per germline, CDR1 MDHEN and CDR2 SYDVKM. This CDR3 is 15 amino acids long. V was trimmed by 6 bases and J by 3 bases, leaving 17 bases between them. Complete variable domain (other parts from reference TRBV28 and TRBJ1-1): DVKVTQSSRYLVKRTGEKVFLECVQDMDHENMFWYRQDPGLGLRLIYFSYDVKMKEKGDIPEGYSVSREKKERFSLILESASTNQTSMYLCASSSYREGDTEAFFGQGTRLTVV.

The chain has TRBV7-9 and TRBJ2-7, with 11 bases aligning to TRBD1. V gave up 6 bases and J gave up 0 bases; unmatched junction bases: 4. The CDR3 is 15 residues long. CDR1 SEHNR and CDR2 FQNEAQ come from the germline V gene (reference sequence). CDR3 in amino acids: CASRPGTGGSYEQYF. The CDR3 bases are TGTGCCAGCAGACCCGGGACAGGGGGCTCCTACGAGCAGTACTTC.

The table lists this clonotype with a count of one. V gene TRBV25-1 combines with J gene TRBJ2-6; D call uncertain. CDR1 is MGHDK, CDR2 SYGVNS, per germline. This CDR3 is built from 13 residues. Trimming removed 7 bases from V and 1 base from J, with 5 bases in between. The CDR3, as DNA: TGTGCCAGCAAGGGATCTGGGGCCAACGTCCTGACTTTC. Translation: CASKGSGANVLTF.

This clonotype was seen at least ten times. The chain employs TRBV7-8 and TRBJ2-2; 9 bases map to TRBD2. J lost 4 bases, V lost 7 bases, and 4 bases had no gene match. The germline CDR1 and CDR2 sequences are SGHVS and FQNEAQ. The CDR3 loop spans 14 amino acids. The CDR3 DNA reads TGTGCCAGCACCGTGACTAGCGGCACCGGGGAGCTGTTTTTT. Translation gives CASTVTSGTGELFF.

This clonotype was found a few times. V gene TRBV6-5 combines with J gene TRBJ1-2, with D unclear. In germline, CDR1 is MNHEY, CDR2 SVGAGI. The CDR3 extends over 12 amino acids. V lost 6 bases, J lost 6 bases, and 11 bases lay in between. The CDR3 region is CASSPFAHGYTF. The CDR3 bases are TGTGCCAGCAGCCCGTTTGCCCATGGCTACACCTTC.

This clonotype has a handful of counts. The rearrangement uses TRBV7-9 and TRBJ2-2; tentative D call: TRBD1 (5 bases). V was shortened by 4 bases and J by 8 bases, with 20 bases between the two germline ends. In germline, CDR1 is SEHNR, CDR2 FQNEAQ (reference sequence). The CDR3 is made up of 16 amino acids. As DNA, the CDR3 is TGTGCCAGCAGCTCCCCCTTGGGGCTACTTACTGGGGAGCTGTTTTTT. This gives the protein CASSSPLGLLTGELFF.

This chain joins TRBV27 and TRBJ2-7, with 11 nucleotides matching TRBD1. From germline, CDR1 is MNHEY and CDR2 SMNVEV (reference sequence). This CDR3 comprises 13 residues. V shed 8 bases and J 4 bases; nucleotides not matched to a gene: 4. The CDR3 is CASGTGGHYEQYF. The CDR3 nucleotides read TGTGCCAGCGGGACAGGGGGGCATTACGAGCAGTACTTC.

The CDR3 DNA sequence: TGTGCCAGCAGCTGGGGGACAGGGGCGGAGGATACGCAGTATTTT. Its protein product is CASSWGTGAEDTQYF. The rearrangement links TRBV5-4 to TRBJ2-3; 10 bases are a match to TRBD1. This CDR3 has 15 residues. Looked up from germline, CDR1 is SGHNT and CDR2 is YYREEE (reference sequence). V dropped 3 bases and J dropped 6; count of bases not matched to a gene: 7.

V usage is TRBV11-2 and J usage is TRBJ2-3, with D possibly called TRBD1 or TRBD2 (6 bases each). This CDR3 has 16 amino acids. Germline-derived CDR1 and CDR2 are SGHAT and FQNNGV. The ends were cut back, 0 bases at V and 6 bases at J, with 16 bases in the middle. The CDR3 DNA reads as TGTGCCAGCAGCTTAGATGAGGGGGGCCGGCTGGATACGCAGTATTTT. This encodes CASSLDEGGRLDTQYF.

This clonotype was detected only once. J is TRBJ2-7 and V is TRBV5-1, with 10 bases matching TRBD1. CDR3 size: 15 residues. Germline CDR1 is SGHRS and CDR2 is YFSETQ. The V and J ends lost 3 bases and 2 bases, in that order; junction bases with no gene match: 5. In DNA, the CDR3 is TGCGCCAGCAGCTACCCGGGACAGGGGACCTACGAGCAGTACTTC. Translation: CASSYPGQGTYEQYF.

This rearrangement joins TRBV20-1 to TRBJ1-1; 9 nucleotides agree with TRBD1. Germline V CDR1 and CDR2: DFQATT, SNEGSKA (reference sequence). The CDR3 has 15 amino acids. V shed 4 bases and J 5 bases; nucleotides not matched to a gene: 11. DNA of the CDR3: TGCAGTGCTAAAAGAAGCCCGGGACAGGGAACTGAAGCTTTCTTT. It specifies CSAKRSPGQGTEAFF.

This clonotype was seen more than once but under ten times. The rearrangement joins TRBV7-3 to TRBJ2-1, with 10 bases lining up with TRBD2. CDR3 size: 19 residues. CDR1 and CDR2 (germline): SGHTA, FQGTGA. V shed 5 bases and J 0 bases; nucleotides not matched to a gene: 13. CDR3 in DNA: TGTGCCAGCAGCCTCGACCGGACTAGCGGAGGGACCTCCTACAATGAGCAGTTCTTC. Translating it yields CASSLDRTSGGTSYNEQFF.

This chain links TRBV27 with TRBJ2-1; TRBD1 or TRBD2 may be the D gene (5 bases each). V lost 1 base, J lost 5 bases, and 12 bases lay in between. Germline values: CDR1 MNHEY, CDR2 SMNVEV (reference sequence). CDR3 size: 15 residues. This chain's CDR3 is CASSLLPGRNNEQFF. The DNA of the CDR3 is TGTGCCAGCAGTTTATTACCGGGGCGAAACAATGAGCAGTTCTTC.

V is TRBV7-3 and J is TRBJ2-3; D gene ambiguous. CDR1 and CDR2 (germline): SGHTA, FQGTGA. V shed 5 bases and J shed 2 bases, with 8 bases lying between them. This CDR3 contains 13 residues. The CDR3 region is CASSPDPTDTQYF. The CDR3 DNA reads TGTGCCAGCAGCCCAGATCCCACAGATACGCAGTATTTT.